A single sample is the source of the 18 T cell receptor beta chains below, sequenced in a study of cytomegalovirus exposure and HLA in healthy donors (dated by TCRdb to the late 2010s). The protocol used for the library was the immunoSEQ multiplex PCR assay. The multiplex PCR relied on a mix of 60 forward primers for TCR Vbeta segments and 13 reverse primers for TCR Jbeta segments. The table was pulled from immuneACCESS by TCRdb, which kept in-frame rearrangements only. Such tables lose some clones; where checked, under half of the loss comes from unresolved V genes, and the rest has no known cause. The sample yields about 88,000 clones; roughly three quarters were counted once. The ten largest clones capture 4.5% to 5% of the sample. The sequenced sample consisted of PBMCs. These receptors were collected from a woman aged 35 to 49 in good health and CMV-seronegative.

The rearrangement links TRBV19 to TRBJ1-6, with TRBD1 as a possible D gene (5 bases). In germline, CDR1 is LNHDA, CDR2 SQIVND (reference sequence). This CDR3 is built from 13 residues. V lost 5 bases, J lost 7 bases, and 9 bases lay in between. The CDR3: CASSSRVNSPLHF. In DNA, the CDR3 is TGTGCCAGTAGTTCCAGGGTCAATTCACCCCTCCACTTT.

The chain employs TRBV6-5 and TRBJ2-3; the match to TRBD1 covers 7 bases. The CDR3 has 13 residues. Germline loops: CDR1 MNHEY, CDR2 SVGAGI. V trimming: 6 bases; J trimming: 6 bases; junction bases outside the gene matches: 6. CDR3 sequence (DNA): TGTGCCAGCAGACTAACAGGGGCCGATACGCAGTATTTT. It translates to CASRLTGADTQYF.

The CDR3 bases are TGTGCCAGCAAAACGACGGGGTACGAGCAGTACTTC. This sequence encodes CASKTTGYEQYF. The chain couples TRBV7-6 to TRBJ2-7; possible D gene TRBD2, 5 bases. CDR3 size: 12 residues. Germline V gives CDR1 SGHVS, CDR2 FNYEAQ. V was clipped by 7 bases and J by 4 bases, with 11 bases between them.

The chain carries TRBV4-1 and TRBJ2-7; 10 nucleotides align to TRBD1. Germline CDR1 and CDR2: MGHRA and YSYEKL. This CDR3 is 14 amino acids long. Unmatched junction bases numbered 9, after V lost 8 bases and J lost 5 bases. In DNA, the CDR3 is TGCGCCAGCTCCCGCCGGGACAGGGGACACGAGCAGTACTTC. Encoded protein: CASSRRDRGHEQYF.

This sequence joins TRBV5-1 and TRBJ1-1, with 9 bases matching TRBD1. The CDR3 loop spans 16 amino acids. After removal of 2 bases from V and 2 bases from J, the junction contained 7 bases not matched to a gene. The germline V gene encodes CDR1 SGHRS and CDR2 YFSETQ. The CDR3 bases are TGCGCCAGCAGCTTACACCCGGGACAGGGAAACACTGAAGCTTTCTTT. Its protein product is CASSLHPGQGNTEAFF.

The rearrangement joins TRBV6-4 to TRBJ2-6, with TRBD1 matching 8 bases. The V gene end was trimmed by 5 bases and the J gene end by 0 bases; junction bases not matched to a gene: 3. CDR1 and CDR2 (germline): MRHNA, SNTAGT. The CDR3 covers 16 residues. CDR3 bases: TGTGCCAGCAGTCAGGGGGCCGTCTCTGGGGCCAACGTCCTGACTTTC. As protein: CASSQGAVSGANVLTF.

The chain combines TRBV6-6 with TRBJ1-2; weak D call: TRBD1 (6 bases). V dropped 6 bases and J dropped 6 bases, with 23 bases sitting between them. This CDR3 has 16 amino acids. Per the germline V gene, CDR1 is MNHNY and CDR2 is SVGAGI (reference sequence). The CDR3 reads CASRMTGQGRENGYTF. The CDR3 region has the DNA TGTGCCAGCAGGATGACGGGACAAGGGAGGGAGAATGGCTACACCTTC.

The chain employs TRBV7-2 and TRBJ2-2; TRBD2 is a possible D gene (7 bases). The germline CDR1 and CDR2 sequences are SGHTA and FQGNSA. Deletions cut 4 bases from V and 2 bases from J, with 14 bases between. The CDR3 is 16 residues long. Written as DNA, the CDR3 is TGTGCCAGCAGCTCTGGGGCGGGGGCAAACACCGGGGAGCTGTTTTTT. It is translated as CASSSGAGANTGELFF.

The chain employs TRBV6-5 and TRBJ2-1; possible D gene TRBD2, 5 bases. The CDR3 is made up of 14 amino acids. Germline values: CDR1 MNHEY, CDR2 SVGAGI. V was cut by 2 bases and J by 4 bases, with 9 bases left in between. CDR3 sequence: CASSYRESYNEQFF. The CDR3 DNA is TGTGCCAGCAGTTACCGGGAATCTTACAATGAGCAGTTCTTC.

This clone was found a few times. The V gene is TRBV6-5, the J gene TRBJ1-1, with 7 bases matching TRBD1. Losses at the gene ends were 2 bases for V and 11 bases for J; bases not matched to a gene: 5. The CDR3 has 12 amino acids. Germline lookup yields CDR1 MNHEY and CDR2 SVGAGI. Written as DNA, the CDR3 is TGTGCCAGCAGTTACAACCAGGGGGTCGCTTTCTTT. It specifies CASSYNQGVAFF.

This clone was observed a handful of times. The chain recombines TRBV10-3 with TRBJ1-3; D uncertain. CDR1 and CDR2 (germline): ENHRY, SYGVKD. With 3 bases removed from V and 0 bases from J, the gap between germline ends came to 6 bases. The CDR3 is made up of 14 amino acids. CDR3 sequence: CAISEGSSGNTIYF. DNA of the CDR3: TGTGCCATCAGTGAAGGGAGCTCTGGAAACACCATATATTTT.

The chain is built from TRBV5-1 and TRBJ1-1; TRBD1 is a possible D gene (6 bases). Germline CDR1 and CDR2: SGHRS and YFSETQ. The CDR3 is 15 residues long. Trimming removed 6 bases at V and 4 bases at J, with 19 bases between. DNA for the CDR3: TGCGCCAGCATCACGAGGGGGACCCGGGGCACTGAAGCTTTCTTT. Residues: CASITRGTRGTEAFF.

The CDR3 DNA reads TGCAGTGGGGGGGGCACAGATACGCAGTATTTT. It translates to CSGGGTDTQYF. The chain is built from TRBV20-1 and TRBJ2-3, with a weak D call TRBD2 (6 bases). V shed 7 bases and J shed 1 base, with 6 bases lying between them. CDR3 length: 11 residues. The V gene's germline CDR1 is DFQATT and CDR2 SNEGSKA (reference sequence).

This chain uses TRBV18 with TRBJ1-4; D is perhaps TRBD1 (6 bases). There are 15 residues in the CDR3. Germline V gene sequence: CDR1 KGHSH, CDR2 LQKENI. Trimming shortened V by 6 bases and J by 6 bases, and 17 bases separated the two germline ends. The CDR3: CASSPGQPGYEKLFF. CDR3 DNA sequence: TGTGCCAGCTCGCCAGGACAGCCCGGATATGAAAAACTGTTTTTT.

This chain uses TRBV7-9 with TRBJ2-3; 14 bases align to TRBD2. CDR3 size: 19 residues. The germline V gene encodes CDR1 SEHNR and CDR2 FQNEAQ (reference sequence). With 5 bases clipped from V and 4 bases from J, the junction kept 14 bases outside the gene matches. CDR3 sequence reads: CASSRSGLAGGRVADTQYF. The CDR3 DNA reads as TGTGCCAGCAGCCGTTCCGGACTAGCGGGGGGACGCGTAGCAGATACGCAGTATTTT.

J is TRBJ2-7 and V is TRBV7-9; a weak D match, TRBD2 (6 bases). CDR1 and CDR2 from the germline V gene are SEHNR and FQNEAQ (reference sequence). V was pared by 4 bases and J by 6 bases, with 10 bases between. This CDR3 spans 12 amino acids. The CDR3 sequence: CASSSTSSEQYF. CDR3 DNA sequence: TGTGCCAGCAGCTCGACTAGTTCCGAGCAGTACTTC.

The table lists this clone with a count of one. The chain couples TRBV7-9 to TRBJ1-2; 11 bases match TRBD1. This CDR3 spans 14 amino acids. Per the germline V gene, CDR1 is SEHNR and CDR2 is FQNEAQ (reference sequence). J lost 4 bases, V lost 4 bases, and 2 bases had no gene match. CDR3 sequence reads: CASSWDRGVYGYTF. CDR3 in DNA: TGTGCCAGCAGCTGGGACAGGGGGGTCTATGGCTACACCTTC.

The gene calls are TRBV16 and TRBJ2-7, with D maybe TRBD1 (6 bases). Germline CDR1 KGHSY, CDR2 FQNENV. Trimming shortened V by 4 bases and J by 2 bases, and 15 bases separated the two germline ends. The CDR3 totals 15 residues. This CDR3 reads CASSLYRDTTYEQYF. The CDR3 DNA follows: TGTGCCAGCAGCCTTTATCGGGACACGACCTACGAGCAGTACTTC.